Below, 9 T cell receptor beta chains from the same sample are listed, as sequenced in a study of Ad26.COV2.S vaccination and SARS-CoV-2 variants. Data came from immunoSEQ multiplex PCR; TCRdb stores just in-frame clones and leaves some out. The sample lists around 320,000 clones, 86% occurring once. As to treatment: some 20 received Ad26.COV2.S at low or high dose, single or two shots; several received placebo; per-sample allocation not given. Sampling happened 63 days after the first vaccine or placebo injection. The material was peripheral blood, obtained in a trial of Ad26.COV2.S vaccine versus placebo. Source of these receptors: a person between 18 and 60 years old who received the Ad26.COV2.S COVID-19 vaccine or a placebo.

The chain carries TRBV30 and TRBJ2-3; weak D call: TRBD1 (7 bases). The V end was cut by 0 bases, the J end by 8 bases, with 15 bases between. Germline CDR1 and CDR2: GTSNPN and SVGIG (reference sequence). The CDR3 spans 14 residues. CDR3 bases: TGTGCCTGGAGTGTATTACAGGGGACTGCTACGCAGTATTTT. Its translation is CAWSVLQGTATQYF. The variable domain in full, with the rest retrieved from reference TRBV30 and TRBJ2-3, is SQTIHQWPATLVQPVGSPLSLECTVEGTSNPNLYWYRQAAGRGLQLLFYSVGIGQISSEVPQNLSASRPQDRQFILSSKKLLLSDSGFYLCAWSVLQGTATQYFGPGTRLTVL.

The chain employs TRBV2 and TRBJ1-4; no definite D call. This CDR3 is 11 amino acids long. Germline CDR1 and CDR2: SNHLY and FYNNEI. The V end lost 4 bases, the J end lost 6 bases, and 3 bases lay between the germline ends. As DNA, the CDR3 is TGTGCCAGCAGTGCTGATGAAAAACTGTTTTTT. The encoded protein is CASSADEKLFF. Full variable domain (missing parts from reference TRBV2 and TRBJ1-4): EPEVTQTPSHQVTQMGQEVILRCVPISNHLYFYWYRQILGQKVEFLVSFYNNEISEKSEIFDDQFSVERPDGSNFTLKIRSTKLEDSAMYFCASSADEKLFFGSGTQLSVL.

This chain links TRBV7-9 with TRBJ1-1, with D unresolved. The CDR3 sequence is 16 residues long. Germline values: CDR1 SEHNR, CDR2 FQNEAQ (reference sequence). V lost 4 bases and J lost 1, with 16 bases in between. The CDR3 bases are TGTGCCAGCAGCTCCTCTTACCGGGCCACGAACACTGAAGCTTTCTTT. Its translation is CASSSSYRATNTEAFF.

The chain uses TRBV3-1 (or the pseudogene TRBV3-2) and TRBJ2-3, with unresolved D. CDR3 length: 14 amino acids. V was cut by 4 bases and J by 2 bases, with 10 bases left in between. Germline-derived CDR1 and CDR2 are LGHDT and YNNKEL (reference sequence). The CDR3 spells CASSPTADTDTQYF. In DNA form, the CDR3 reads TGTGCCAGCAGCCCTACAGCAGACACAGATACGCAGTATTTT.

The rearrangement joins TRBV5-4 to TRBJ2-5, with 10 bases fitting TRBD2. Per the germline V gene, CDR1 is SGHNT and CDR2 is YYREEE (reference sequence). Unmatched junction bases numbered 4, after V lost 1 base and J lost 1 base. This CDR3 spans 16 amino acids. This chain's CDR3 is CASSLRSGGFQETQYF. Written as DNA, the CDR3 is TGTGCCAGCAGCTTGCGTAGCGGGGGGTTCCAAGAGACCCAGTACTTC.

The chain recombines TRBV30 with TRBJ1-4; the D is unclear. Per germline, CDR1 GTSNPN and CDR2 SVGIG (reference sequence). V lost 1 base and J lost 2, with 8 bases in between. CDR3 length: 14 residues. This chain's CDR3 is CAWSGTVTNEKLFF. The CDR3 nucleotides read TGTGCCTGGAGTGGTACAGTGACTAATGAAAAACTGTTTTTT.

V and J are TRBV7-9 and TRBJ2-5, with D perhaps TRBD2 (6 bases). In germline, CDR1 is SEHNR, CDR2 FQNEAQ (reference sequence). This CDR3 spans 14 amino acids. Trimming removed 5 bases from V and 4 bases from J, with 14 bases in between. CDR3 in amino acids: CASSRLEGAETQYF. The CDR3 DNA reads as TGTGCCAGCAGCCGACTAGAGGGAGCAGAGACCCAGTACTTC. The full variable domain, with the rest looked up from reference TRBV7-9 and TRBJ2-5, is DTGVSQNPRHKITKRGQNVTFRCDPISEHNRLYWYRQTLGQGPEFLTYFQNEAQLEKSRLLSDRFSAERPKGSFSTLEIQRTEQGDSAMYLCASSRLEGAETQYFGPGTRLLVL.

The chain joins TRBV27 to TRBJ2-6, with D perhaps TRBD1 (6 bases). Trimming removed 7 bases from V and 0 bases from J, with 16 bases in between. There are 17 residues in the CDR3. Germline loops: CDR1 MNHEY, CDR2 SMNVEV (reference sequence). CDR3 coding DNA: TGTGCCAGCAAGGCGGACAGCTCCCACTCTGGGGCCAACGTCCTGACTTTC. This codes for CASKADSSHSGANVLTF.

V is TRBV5-6 and J is TRBJ1-2; D is undetermined. From germline, CDR1 is SGHDT and CDR2 YYEEEE. The CDR3 contains 16 residues. Trimming stripped 1 base from V and 6 bases from J, with 19 bases between. The CDR3 loop is CASSLNSRRIGDGYTF. The CDR3 region has the DNA TGTGCCAGCAGCTTGAACTCGCGACGGATCGGGGATGGCTACACCTTC.